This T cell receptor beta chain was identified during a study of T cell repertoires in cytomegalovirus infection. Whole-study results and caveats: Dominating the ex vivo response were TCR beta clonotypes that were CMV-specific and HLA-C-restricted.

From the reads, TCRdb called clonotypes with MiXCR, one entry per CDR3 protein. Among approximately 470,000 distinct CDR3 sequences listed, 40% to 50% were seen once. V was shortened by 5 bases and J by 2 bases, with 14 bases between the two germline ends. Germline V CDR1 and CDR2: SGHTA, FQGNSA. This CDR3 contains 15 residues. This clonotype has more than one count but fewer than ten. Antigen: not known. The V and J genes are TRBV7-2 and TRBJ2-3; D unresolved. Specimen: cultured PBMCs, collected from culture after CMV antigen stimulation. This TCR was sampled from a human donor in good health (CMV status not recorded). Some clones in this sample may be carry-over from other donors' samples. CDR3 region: CASSLLQTSTDTQYF. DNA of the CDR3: TGTGCCAGCAGCCTGCTCCAGACTTCCACAGATACGCAGTATTTT.